The following is a TCR beta chain sequence with its context. Its target antigen remains unknown. No much larger clone exists at a distance of one base, and base qualities are not known. The entry originates in a study of blood T cell repertoires in COVID-19 (dated by TCRdb to between 2020 and 2021). Regarding the complete study: Collaborator samples came from the United States, Italy and Spain and covered acute and convalescent phases of COVID-19. The material from the prospective study consisted of cDNA or gDNA derived from T cells, B-cell-depleted T cells, or PBMCs. Subjects who had been exposed to COVID-19, were actively infected with it, or had recovered from it provided the deeply sampled blood TCRbeta repertoires that made up the dataset. The repertoires were made available in a free public database intended to serve as a resource for research on the immune response to SARS-CoV-2. The samples were drawn from two sources: the first 160 participants of the ongoing ImmuneRACE study, and 1,254 subjects contributed by 6 global collaborators. Nearly every sample came with metadata listing a de-identified subject ID, COVID-19 status, age in years and sex. Where HLA class I and class II types were available, the types were taken from metadata supplied by the sample provider, not from assay-based typing. What the work shows at the level of the full study, not this receptor alone: The amount of clinical and demographic metadata varied by source and participant and was provided uncurated.

TCRbeta CDR3 regions were amplified from genomic DNA by means of the immunoSEQ Assay, a bias-controlled multiplex PCR. The study's processing was this. The number of nucleated cells in each sample was estimated from the amplification of reference gene primers within the assay. To quantify the absolute abundance of each unique TCRbeta CDR3 rearrangement, sequence reads were collapsed and filtered. For each sample, productive Simpson clonality was calculated as the square root of Simpson's diversity index across productive rearrangements. TCRdb provides this immuneACCESS table in a form limited to in-frame rearrangements. Some clones are lacking; in checked studies, under half of them reflect an unresolved V gene, and why the rest are absent is not known. V and J calls and clone size follow that table, whereas D and trimming were derived from the DNA. The sample profile shows around 500,000 clones; roughly 88% of them were found once. The biggest ten clones account for less than 2% of the sample.

The CDR3 measures 15 amino acids from cysteine to phenylalanine. Only CDR3 DNA remains: 45 bases, in frame from the first base. In the prospective study, participants were about 18 to 89 years old, resided in around 25 geographic areas of the United States, and were enrolled through a virtual design. In the prospective study, participants were assigned to cohorts based on the clinical history participants reported in a screening survey and a study questionnaire. Recovered participants in ImmuneRACE Cohort 3 were defined by two consecutive negative NP/OP PCR tests, clearance by a healthcare professional, or resolution of symptoms. In the prospective study, whole blood, serum and a nasopharyngeal or oropharyngeal swab were collected from each participant by mobile phlebotomists. Over an approximately two-month period, participants in the prospective study had the option of providing additional blood draws and questionnaires. Before DNA extraction, prospective study blood samples were shipped either frozen or at room temperature.

The V and J genes are TRBV12-1 and TRBJ2-3; TRBD2 reflects the table's D call only, with no check against the DNA. TRBV12-1 is given as a pseudogene. Sequenced sample: PBMCs or T cells enriched from blood (not recorded which). The receptor was isolated from a woman between 35 and 50 years old who had recovered from COVID-19. The nucleotides are TGTGCCAGCAGCTTTAATAGTTCTAGCGGGGATACGCAGTATTTT. It encodes CASSFNSSSGDTQYF.